This TCR beta chain was captured in a study of OX40 agonist ivuxolimab in advanced cancers. About the research overall: Three patients had partial responses: one hepatocellular carcinoma, two cutaneous melanoma.

Germline V gene sequence: CDR1 KGHSH, CDR2 LQKENI. The CDR3 runs 15 residues. Deletions cut 3 bases from V and 5 bases from J, with 16 bases between. With respect to this clone: The target antigen is unknown.

Method: immunoSEQ multiplex PCR; TCRdb's copy keeps in-frame clones and lacks some. This table has approximately 74,000 clones, 80% to 95% appearing once. General observations from the study: On average, a greater number of expanded clones characterised CD8+ T cells relative to CD4+. The expanded peripheral T cells' antigen specificity was not determined.

The source material was CD4+ or CD8+ T cells sorted from blood, sampled in a trial of the OX40 agonist ivuxolimab. This sequence originates from an adult with an advanced solid tumor such as melanoma, head and neck, liver or kidney cancer. The chain employs TRBV18 and TRBJ2-5; D is perhaps TRBD1 or TRBD2 (5 bases each). The CDR3 nucleotides are TGTGCCAGCTCACCCACGGGACCCCCGAGGGAGACCCAGTACTTC. Protein sequence: CASSPTGPPRETQYF.